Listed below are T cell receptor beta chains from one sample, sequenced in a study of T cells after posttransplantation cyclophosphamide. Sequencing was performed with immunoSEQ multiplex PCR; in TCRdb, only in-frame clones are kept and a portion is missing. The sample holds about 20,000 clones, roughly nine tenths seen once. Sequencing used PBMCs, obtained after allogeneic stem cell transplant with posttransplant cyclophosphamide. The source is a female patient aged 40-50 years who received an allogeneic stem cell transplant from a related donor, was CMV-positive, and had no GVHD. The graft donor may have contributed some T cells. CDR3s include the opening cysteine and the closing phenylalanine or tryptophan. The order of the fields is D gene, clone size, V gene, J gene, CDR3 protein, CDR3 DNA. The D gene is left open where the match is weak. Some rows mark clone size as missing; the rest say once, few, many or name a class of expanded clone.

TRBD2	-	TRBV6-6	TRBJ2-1	CASSQPRLAVNEQFF	TGTGCCAGCAGCCAACCTCGACTAGCAGTCAATGAGCAGTTCTTC
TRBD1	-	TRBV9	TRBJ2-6	CASSTKQGVAGANVLTF	TGTGCCAGCAGCACTAAACAGGGGGTAGCTGGGGCCAACGTCCTGACTTTC
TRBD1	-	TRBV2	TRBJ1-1	CASSRGRGNTEAFF	TGTGCCAGCAGCAGGGGGCGCGGTAATACTGAAGCTTTCTTT
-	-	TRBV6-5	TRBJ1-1	CASTPGGGQRTEAFF	TGTGCCAGCACTCCTGGGGGAGGGCAGAGGACTGAAGCTTTCTTT
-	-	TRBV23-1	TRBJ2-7	CASSPSETYPGEEQYF	TGCGCCAGCAGTCCTTCTGAGACTTACCCAGGGGAAGAGCAGTACTTC
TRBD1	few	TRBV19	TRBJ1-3	CASRATGTGNTIYF	TGTGCCAGTAGGGCGACAGGGACCGGAAACACCATATATTTT
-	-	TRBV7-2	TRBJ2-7	CASSLVPGYEQYF	TGTGCCAGCAGCTTAGTTCCGGGCTACGAGCAGTACTTC
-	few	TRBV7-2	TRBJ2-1	CASSPGSASYNEQFF	TGTGCCAGCAGCCCGGGAAGCGCATCCTACAATGAGCAGTTCTTC
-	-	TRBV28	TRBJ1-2	CASMVGAGYTF	TGTGCCAGCATGGTGGGGGCAGGCTACACCTTC
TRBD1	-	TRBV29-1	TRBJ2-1	CSVIKGANEQFF	TGCAGCGTTATAAAGGGGGCAAATGAGCAGTTCTTC
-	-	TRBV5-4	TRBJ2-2	CASSLALAGVGELFF	TGTGCCAGCAGCTTGGCACTAGCTGGAGTCGGGGAGCTGTTTTTT
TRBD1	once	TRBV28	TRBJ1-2	CASSVPDRDHGYTF	TGTGCCAGCAGTGTTCCTGACAGGGACCATGGCTACACCTTC
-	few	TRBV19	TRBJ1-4	CASKGGVLDEKLFF	TGTGCCAGTAAAGGGGGGGTTTTGGATGAAAAACTGTTTTTT
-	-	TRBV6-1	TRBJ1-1	CATWRVYNTEAFF	TGTGCCACCTGGCGGGTCTACAACACTGAAGCTTTCTTT
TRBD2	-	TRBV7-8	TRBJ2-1	CASSARLAGRSYNEQFF	TGTGCCAGCAGCGCCAGACTAGCGGGACGGTCCTACAATGAGCAGTTCTTC
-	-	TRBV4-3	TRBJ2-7	CASSHTYLSYEQYF	TGCGCCAGCAGCCACACATATCTCTCCTACGAGCAGTACTTC
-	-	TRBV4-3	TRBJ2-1	CASSHRHSSYNEQFF	TGCGCCAGCAGCCACAGACACAGCTCCTACAATGAGCAGTTCTTC
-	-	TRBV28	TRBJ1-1	CASWGTTRDITEAFF	TGTGCCAGCTGGGGAACTACTCGGGACATAACTGAAGCTTTCTTT
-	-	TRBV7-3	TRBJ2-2	CASSPFIAGELFF	TGTGCCAGCAGCCCTTTTATAGCCGGGGAGCTGTTTTTT
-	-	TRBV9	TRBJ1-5	CASSATGLSNQPQHF	TGTGCCAGCAGCGCTACAGGGCTTAGCAATCAGCCCCAGCATTTT
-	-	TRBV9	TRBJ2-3	CASSLQGDVRDTQYF	TGTGCCAGCAGCCTACAGGGTGATGTGAGGGATACGCAGTATTTT
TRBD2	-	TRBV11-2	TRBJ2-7	CASSLEASGRGYEQYF	TGTGCCAGCAGCTTAGAAGCCAGCGGGAGGGGGTACGAGCAGTACTTC
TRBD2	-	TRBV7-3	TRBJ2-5	CASSLREGRGETQYF	TGTGCCAGCAGCTTAAGGGAGGGAAGAGGAGAGACCCAGTACTTC
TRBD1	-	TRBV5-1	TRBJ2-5	CASSRQGAETQYF	TGCGCCAGCAGCCGACAGGGGGCCGAGACCCAGTACTTC
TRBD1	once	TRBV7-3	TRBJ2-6	CASSPRTGKALSGANVLTF	TGTGCCAGCAGCCCTAGGACAGGGAAGGCTCTATCTGGGGCCAACGTCCTGACTTTC
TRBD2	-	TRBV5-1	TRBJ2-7	CASSSKTSGSAYEQYF	TGCGCCAGCAGCTCTAAGACTAGCGGGAGTGCCTACGAGCAGTACTTC
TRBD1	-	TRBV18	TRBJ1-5	CASSPAGQNSNQPQHF	TGTGCCAGCTCACCGGCGGGACAGAATTCCAATCAGCCCCAGCATTTT
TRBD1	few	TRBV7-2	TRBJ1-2	CASSPRDSYGYTF	TGTGCCAGCAGCCCCCGGGACAGCTATGGCTACACCTTC
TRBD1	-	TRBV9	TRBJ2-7	CASTGRTGGEQYF	TGTGCCAGCACCGGCAGGACAGGGGGCGAGCAGTACTTC
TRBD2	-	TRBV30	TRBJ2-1	CATSGRVNEQFF	TGTGCGACTAGCGGGAGAGTTAATGAGCAGTTCTTC
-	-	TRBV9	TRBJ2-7	CASSVVLTSCSYEQYF	TGTGCCAGCAGCGTAGTCTTAACTTCCTGCTCCTACGAGCAGTACTTC
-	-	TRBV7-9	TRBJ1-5	CASSPGTPNQPQHF	TGTGCCAGCAGCCCCGGGACACCCAATCAGCCCCAGCATTTT
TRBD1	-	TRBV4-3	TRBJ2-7	CASSQDLDRDHRSYEQYF	TGCGCCAGCAGCCAAGATTTGGACAGGGACCACCGCTCCTACGAGCAGTACTTC
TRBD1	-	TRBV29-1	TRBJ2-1	CSVGAARQGDEQFF	TGCAGCGTTGGGGCGGCGCGACAGGGGGACGAGCAGTTCTTC
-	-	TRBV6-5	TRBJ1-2	CASSYSTTGNYGYTF	TGTGCCAGCAGTTACTCAACTACAGGGAACTATGGCTACACCTTC
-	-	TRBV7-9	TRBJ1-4	CASSAWFGGEKTNEKLFF	TGTGCCAGCAGCGCGTGGTTCGGGGGGGAAAAAACTAATGAAAAACTGTTTTTT
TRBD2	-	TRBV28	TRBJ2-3	CASSLGTSGADTQYF	TGTGCCAGCAGTCTCGGGACTAGCGGCGCAGATACGCAGTATTTT
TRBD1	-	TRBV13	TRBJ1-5	CASSLPPPGGDNQPQHF	TGTGCCAGCAGCTTACCCCCCCCAGGGGGAGACAATCAGCCCCAGCATTTT
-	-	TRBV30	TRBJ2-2	CACTGTPSLSGELFF	TGTGCCTGTACCGGGACTCCTTCACTTAGTGGGGAGCTGTTTTTT
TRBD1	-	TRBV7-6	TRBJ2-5	CASSLASVETGYGTQYF	TGTGCCAGCAGCTTAGCGAGTGTGGAGACAGGGTACGGGACCCAGTACTTC
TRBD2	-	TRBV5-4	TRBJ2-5	CASSLGSGKMAQETQYF	TGTGCCAGCAGCTTGGGTAGCGGGAAGATGGCCCAAGAGACCCAGTACTTC
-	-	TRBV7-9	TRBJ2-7	CASSFRGAEQYF	TGTGCCAGCAGTTTCCGGGGGGCCGAGCAGTACTTC
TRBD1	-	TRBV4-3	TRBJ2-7	CASSLGTGLYEQYF	TGCGCCAGCAGCCTCGGGACAGGGCTCTACGAGCAGTACTTC
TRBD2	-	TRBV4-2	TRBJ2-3	CASSLEPGLAGVRDTQYF	TGTGCCAGCAGCTTGGAACCGGGCTTAGCGGGAGTCAGAGATACGCAGTATTTT
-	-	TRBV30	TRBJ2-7	CAWSRTAYEQYF	TGTGCCTGGAGCAGGACAGCCTACGAGCAGTACTTC
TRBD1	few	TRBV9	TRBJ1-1	CASSQGGRVTEAFF	TGTGCCAGCTCACAGGGGGGTAGGGTCACTGAAGCTTTCTTT
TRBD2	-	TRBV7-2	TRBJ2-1	CASSSWTSGRAGEYNEQFF	TGTGCCAGCAGCTCCTGGACTAGCGGGAGGGCCGGGGAGTACAATGAGCAGTTCTTC
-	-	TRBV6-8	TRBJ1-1	CAISTGTRNTEAFF	TGTGCCATCTCGACCGGGACACGGAACACTGAAGCTTTCTTT
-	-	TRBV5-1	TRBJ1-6	CASSLARREVSSPLHF	TGCGCCAGCAGCTTGGCCCGCAGGGAAGTATCTTCACCCCTCCACTTT
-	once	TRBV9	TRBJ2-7	CASSVDLHRGFYEQYF	TGTGCCAGCAGCGTAGATCTTCATAGAGGATTCTACGAGCAGTACTTC